What follows is one T cell receptor (beta chain) and its context. CDR3 size: 19 residues. The germline V gene encodes CDR1 MGHRA and CDR2 YSYEKL. V shed 3 bases, J shed 1 base, and the junction held 10 bases outside the gene matches. The repertoire was sequenced with immunoSEQ multiplex PCR; TCRdb's copy has only in-frame clones and lacks some. This table has roughly 77,000 clones, approximately 84% appearing once. This entry comes from a study of OX40 agonist ivuxolimab in advanced cancers. Study in general: Earlier anti-PD-1, anti-PD-L1 or anti-CTLA-4 therapy was permitted; under 50% had received some.

The J gene is TRBJ1-6, the V gene TRBV4-1, with TRBD1 identical over 9 bases. The clonotype comes from an adult with an advanced solid tumor such as melanoma, head and neck, liver or kidney cancer. The material was CD4+ or CD8+ T cells sorted from blood, obtained in a trial of the OX40 agonist ivuxolimab. CDR3 DNA sequence: TGCGCCAGCAGCCACTCCCGGGACAGGGTAAAGTCCTATAATTCACCCCTCCACTTT. Encoded protein: CASSHSRDRVKSYNSPLHF.